A selection of T cell receptor beta chains follows, all from one sample in a study of cytomegalovirus exposure and HLA in healthy donors. Produced via immunoSEQ multiplex PCR; TCRdb's table is partial and in-frame only. The profile shows 200,000 to 250,000 clones, around 83% of them singletons. The sequenced sample was PBMCs. These receptors were obtained from a woman aged 40 to 50 in good health and CMV-seronegative. CDR3s include the opening cysteine and the closing phenylalanine or tryptophan. D genes are given only for firm matches. For some rows the clone size is stated as once, few or many, or as a class when expanded; others skip it.

clone size: .
J gene: TRBJ2-7
D gene: TRBD2
V gene: TRBV28
CDR3 DNA: TGTGCCAGCAGTTTATTTCTAGCGGGAGGGCTCGAGCAGTACTTC
CDR3 protein: CASSLFLAGGLEQYF

clone size: few
J gene: TRBJ2-1
D gene: TRBD2
V gene: TRBV6-6
CDR3 DNA: TGTGCCAGCCAAGGACTAGCGGGGGTTTACAATGAGCAGTTCTTC
CDR3 protein: CASQGLAGVYNEQFF

clone size: .
J gene: TRBJ2-5
D gene: .
V gene: TRBV2
CDR3 DNA: TGTGCCAGCGAGGGAGACCAAGAGACCCAGTACTTC
CDR3 protein: CASEGDQETQYF

clone size: .
J gene: TRBJ2-4
D gene: TRBD1
V gene: TRBV4-1
CDR3 DNA: TGCGCCAGCAGCCCCTCAGGTGGTGGACAGGGGTCTGTTCTAGCCAAAAACATTCAGTACTTC
CDR3 protein: CASSPSGGGQGSVLAKNIQYF

clone size: .
J gene: TRBJ1-6
D gene: TRBD1
V gene: TRBV7-6
CDR3 DNA: TGTGCCAGCAGCCTCGGGACAGCTAATTCACCCCTCCACTTT
CDR3 protein: CASSLGTANSPLHF

clone size: .
J gene: TRBJ2-1
D gene: TRBD2
V gene: TRBV5-3
CDR3 DNA: TGTGCCAGAAGTTGTTTTAGCGGGAGGTACTACAATGAGCAGTTCTTC
CDR3 protein: CARSCFSGRYYNEQFF

clone size: .
J gene: TRBJ2-7
D gene: TRBD2
V gene: TRBV7-6
CDR3 DNA: TGTGCCAGCAGCCCCCGGACTAGCGGGAGCTACGAGCAGTACTTC
CDR3 protein: CASSPRTSGSYEQYF

clone size: .
J gene: TRBJ2-3
D gene: TRBD2
V gene: TRBV2
CDR3 DNA: TGTGCCAGCATTGCGCGGGAGCCGGGAGATACGCAGTATTTT
CDR3 protein: CASIAREPGDTQYF

clone size: .
J gene: TRBJ2-7
D gene: TRBD2
V gene: TRBV5-4
CDR3 DNA: TGTGCCAGCAGCTTGGTGGGGACTAGCGAGGTGCAGTACTTC
CDR3 protein: CASSLVGTSEVQYF

clone size: .
J gene: TRBJ2-6
D gene: .
V gene: TRBV7-9
CDR3 DNA: TGTGCCAGCAGCCAGGACAGTTCCGGGGCCAACGTCCTGACTTTC
CDR3 protein: CASSQDSSGANVLTF

clone size: .
J gene: TRBJ2-3
D gene: .
V gene: TRBV19
CDR3 DNA: TGTGCCAGTAGGGCAGGGCACGGCCCAGATACGCAGTATTTT
CDR3 protein: CASRAGHGPDTQYF

clone size: .
J gene: TRBJ2-1
D gene: TRBD2
V gene: TRBV4-2
CDR3 DNA: TGTGCCAGCAGCCCCCGACTAGCGGGAGTCAATGAGCAGTTCTTC
CDR3 protein: CASSPRLAGVNEQFF

clone size: .
J gene: TRBJ2-1
D gene: .
V gene: TRBV5-4
CDR3 DNA: TGTGCCAGCAGCTTGGGTAGCGGCTCCTACAATGAGCAGTTCTTC
CDR3 protein: CASSLGSGSYNEQFF

clone size: .
J gene: TRBJ2-3
D gene: .
V gene: TRBV1
CDR3 DNA: TGCACCAGCAGCCAAGAAGGGACAGGGTTATCAGATACGCAGTATTTT
CDR3 protein: CTSSQEGTGLSDTQYF

clone size: .
J gene: TRBJ2-7
D gene: TRBD1
V gene: TRBV6-5
CDR3 DNA: TGTGCCAGCAGCCCCGGGACAGGGGCTCCCTACGAGCAGTACTTC
CDR3 protein: CASSPGTGAPYEQYF

clone size: .
J gene: TRBJ1-5
D gene: .
V gene: TRBV12-1
CDR3 DNA: TGTGCCAGCAGCCTTTGGGACAGCCAGAATCAGCCCCAGCATTTT
CDR3 protein: CASSLWDSQNQPQHF

clone size: .
J gene: TRBJ2-1
D gene: TRBD2
V gene: TRBV10-3
CDR3 DNA: TGTGCCATCAGGACCCTAGCGGGATCTGAGCAGTTCTTC
CDR3 protein: CAIRTLAGSEQFF

clone size: .
J gene: TRBJ2-3
D gene: .
V gene: TRBV7-2
CDR3 DNA: TGTGCCAGCAGCTTAGACGGGGGCACAGATACGCAGTATTTT
CDR3 protein: CASSLDGGTDTQYF

clone size: .
J gene: TRBJ2-1
D gene: TRBD2
V gene: TRBV14
CDR3 DNA: TGTGCCAGCAGCGATTCTCTAGCGGGAGGGTCCAATGTCTTC
CDR3 protein: CASSDSLAGGSNVF

clone size: once
J gene: TRBJ2-2
D gene: TRBD1
V gene: TRBV5-4
CDR3 DNA: TGTGCCAGCAGCAGAAAAGGGGACAGGAGTAACACCGGGGAGCTGTTTTTT
CDR3 protein: CASSRKGDRSNTGELFF

clone size: .
J gene: TRBJ2-6
D gene: TRBD2
V gene: TRBV5-1
CDR3 DNA: TGCGCCAGCAGCTTCGGGGGGGAGTCCGGGGCCAACGTCCTGACTTTC
CDR3 protein: CASSFGGESGANVLTF

clone size: .
J gene: TRBJ1-1
D gene: TRBD1
V gene: TRBV27
CDR3 DNA: TGTGCCAGCAGTTGGGACAGGGGAACAATGAACACTGAAGCTTTCTTT
CDR3 protein: CASSWDRGTMNTEAFF

clone size: .
J gene: TRBJ2-1
D gene: .
V gene: TRBV5-5
CDR3 DNA: TGTGCCAGCAGCTTCACCCGGCAGGATTTCTACAATGAGCAGTTCTTC
CDR3 protein: CASSFTRQDFYNEQFF

clone size: .
J gene: TRBJ2-1
D gene: .
V gene: TRBV7-9
CDR3 DNA: TGTGCCAGCAGCCGTATCGAGGGCCAGCTGTTCTTC
CDR3 protein: CASSRIEGQLFF

clone size: .
J gene: TRBJ1-1
D gene: .
V gene: TRBV5-1
CDR3 DNA: TGCGCCAGCAGCCGGGACAACCCCAACACTGAAGCTTTCTTT
CDR3 protein: CASSRDNPNTEAFF

clone size: .
J gene: TRBJ1-1
D gene: .
V gene: TRBV4-2
CDR3 DNA: TGTGCCAGCAGCCAACCTGTTACGCCTCAAGCGAGCACTGAAGCTTTCTTT
CDR3 protein: CASSQPVTPQASTEAFF

clone size: few
J gene: TRBJ1-5
D gene: TRBD1
V gene: TRBV27
CDR3 DNA: TGTGCCAGCAGAAGACAGGGGGCCATAAATCAGCCCCAGCATTTT
CDR3 protein: CASRRQGAINQPQHF

clone size: .
J gene: TRBJ1-4
D gene: TRBD1
V gene: TRBV5-1
CDR3 DNA: TGCGCCAGCAGCTTGGGCGGGACAGGAGGAGGAAAAGAAAAACTGTTTTTT
CDR3 protein: CASSLGGTGGGKEKLFF

clone size: few
J gene: TRBJ1-1
D gene: .
V gene: TRBV6-1
CDR3 DNA: TGTGCCAGCAGTGCGTCGACAGTCTCGGGGAACACTGAAGCTTTCTTT
CDR3 protein: CASSASTVSGNTEAFF

clone size: .
J gene: TRBJ2-1
D gene: .
V gene: TRBV7-7
CDR3 DNA: TGTGCCAGCAGCGTGTCCCCCCCTACTGAGCAGTTCTTC
CDR3 protein: CASSVSPPTEQFF

clone size: .
J gene: TRBJ1-1
D gene: .
V gene: TRBV7-8
CDR3 DNA: TGTGCCAGCAGGTCGGGACATTTCGGACCTGAAGCTTTCTTT
CDR3 protein: CASRSGHFGPEAFF

clone size: .
J gene: TRBJ2-5
D gene: TRBD2
V gene: TRBV5-4
CDR3 DNA: TGTGCCAGCAGAGGACTAGCGGAGAGCCAAGAGACCCAGTACTTC
CDR3 protein: CASRGLAESQETQYF

clone size: .
J gene: TRBJ2-2
D gene: TRBD2
V gene: TRBV10-1
CDR3 DNA: TGCGCCAGCAGTGAGACTAGCGGGAGACGCGCCGGGGAGCTGTTTTTT
CDR3 protein: CASSETSGRRAGELFF

clone size: once
J gene: TRBJ1-4
D gene: TRBD1
V gene: TRBV5-1
CDR3 DNA: TGCGCCAGCAGCTTGGGACAGGGGTATGAAAAACTGTTTTTT
CDR3 protein: CASSLGQGYEKLFF

clone size: .
J gene: TRBJ2-4
D gene: .
V gene: TRBV27
CDR3 DNA: TGTGCCAGCAGTTTGCAGGGGAGCAAAAACATTCAGTACTTC
CDR3 protein: CASSLQGSKNIQYF

clone size: .
J gene: TRBJ2-1
D gene: .
V gene: TRBV27
CDR3 DNA: TGTGCCAGCAGCCCCGAGATTTTATCTATGTGGGAGTTCTCCTACAATGAGCAGTTCTTC
CDR3 protein: CASSPEILSMWEFSYNEQFF

clone size: .
J gene: TRBJ1-1
D gene: TRBD1
V gene: TRBV4-1
CDR3 DNA: TGCGCCAGCAGCCAAGGGACACTTTATTTGGACAGGGTTCGCACTGAAGCTTTCTTT
CDR3 protein: CASSQGTLYLDRVRTEAFF

clone size: .
J gene: TRBJ2-2
D gene: TRBD1
V gene: TRBV10-1
CDR3 DNA: TGCGCCAGCAGTGAGTCGGGACAGGGGTATCCCGGGGAGCTGTTTTTT
CDR3 protein: CASSESGQGYPGELFF

clone size: .
J gene: TRBJ2-5
D gene: TRBD2
V gene: TRBV30
CDR3 DNA: TGTGCCTGGAGTATTGGGACTAGCGGGGGGCAAGAGACCCAGTACTTC
CDR3 protein: CAWSIGTSGGQETQYF

clone size: .
J gene: TRBJ2-1
D gene: TRBD2
V gene: TRBV7-9
CDR3 DNA: TGTGCCAGCAGCTTACGCGGGAGCTCCTACAATGAGCAGTTCTTC
CDR3 protein: CASSLRGSSYNEQFF

clone size: .
J gene: TRBJ1-2
D gene: .
V gene: TRBV29-1
CDR3 DNA: TGCAGCGTTGCGAGAGCTACTAACTATGGCTACACCTTC
CDR3 protein: CSVARATNYGYTF

clone size: .
J gene: TRBJ2-7
D gene: .
V gene: TRBV27
CDR3 DNA: TGTGCCAGCGGAATGACCGGGTTCAAGCAGTACTTC
CDR3 protein: CASGMTGFKQYF

clone size: few
J gene: TRBJ2-2
D gene: .
V gene: TRBV11-3
CDR3 DNA: TGTGCCAGCAGCCTCACAGCGAACACCGGGGAGCTGTTTTTT
CDR3 protein: CASSLTANTGELFF